The present T cell receptor beta chain was sequenced within a study of T cell responses to AZD1222 COVID-19 vaccine. Clones were read by immunoSEQ multiplex PCR, and TCRdb kept only the in-frame ones, dropping some. Counted here are roughly 180,000 clones, 94% occurring once; the ten biggest clones make up 0.64%. Overall study findings and caveats: Across the whole spike, CD4 TCRs peaked at regions 160-218 and 743-854. Spike-specific TCR breadth and depth went up after people got two AZD1222 doses. Clonal diversity may have been underestimated, and the donors were mostly white British, with more females than males. Sampling that yielded the repertoires occurred only after the peak T cell response.

With 0 bases clipped from V and 4 bases from J, the junction kept 6 bases outside the gene matches. Germline loops: CDR1 LGHNA, CDR2 YNFKEQ. CDR3 size: 16 residues. Regarding this clone: Its target is not known.

The input for sequencing was peripheral blood, taken on day 0 of AZD1222 vaccination. The receptor's source is an adult in good health. The genes are TRBV4-2 and TRBJ1-2, with TRBD1 matching 9 bases. The CDR3 sequence: CASSQDQQGAGYGYTF. The CDR3, as DNA: TGTGCCAGCAGCCAAGACCAACAGGGGGCGGGCTATGGCTACACCTTC.